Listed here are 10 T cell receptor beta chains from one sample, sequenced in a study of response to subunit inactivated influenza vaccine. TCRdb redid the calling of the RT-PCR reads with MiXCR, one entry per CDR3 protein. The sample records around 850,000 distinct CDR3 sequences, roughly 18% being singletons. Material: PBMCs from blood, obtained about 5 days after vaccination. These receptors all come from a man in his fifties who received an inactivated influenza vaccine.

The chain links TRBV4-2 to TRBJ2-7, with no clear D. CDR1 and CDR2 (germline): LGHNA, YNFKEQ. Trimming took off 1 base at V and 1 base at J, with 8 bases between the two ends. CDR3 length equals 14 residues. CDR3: CASSQVRTSYEQYF. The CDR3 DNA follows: TGTGCCAGCAGCCAAGTGAGGACGTCCTACGAGCAGTACTTC.

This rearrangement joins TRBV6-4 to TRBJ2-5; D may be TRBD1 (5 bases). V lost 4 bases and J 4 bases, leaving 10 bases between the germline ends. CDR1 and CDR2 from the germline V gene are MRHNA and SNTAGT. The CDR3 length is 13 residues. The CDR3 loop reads CASSAVQGETQYF. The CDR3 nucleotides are TGTGCCAGCAGTGCCGTTCAGGGAGAGACCCAGTACTTC.

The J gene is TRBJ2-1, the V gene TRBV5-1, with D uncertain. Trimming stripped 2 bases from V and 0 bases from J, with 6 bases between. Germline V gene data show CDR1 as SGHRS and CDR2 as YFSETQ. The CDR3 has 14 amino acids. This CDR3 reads CASSFANSYNEQFF. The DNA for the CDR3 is TGCGCCAGCAGCTTCGCTAACTCCTACAATGAGCAGTTCTTC. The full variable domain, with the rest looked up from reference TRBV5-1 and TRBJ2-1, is KAGVTQTPRYLIKTRGQQVTLSCSPISGHRSVSWYQQTPGQGLQFLFEYFSETQRNKGNFPGRFSGRQFSNSRSEMNVSTLELGDSALYLCASSFANSYNEQFFGPGTRLTVL.

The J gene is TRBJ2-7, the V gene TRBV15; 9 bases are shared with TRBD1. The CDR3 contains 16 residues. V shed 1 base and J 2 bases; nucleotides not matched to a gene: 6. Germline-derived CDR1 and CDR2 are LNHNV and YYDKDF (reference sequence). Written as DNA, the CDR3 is TGTGCCACCAGCAGAGCCGCGACAGGGGGTGCCTACGAGCAGTACTTC. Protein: CATSRAATGGAYEQYF. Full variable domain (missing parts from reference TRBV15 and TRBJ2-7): DAMVIQNPRYQVTQFGKPVTLSCSQTLNHNVMYWYQQKSSQAPKLLFHYYDKDFNNEADTPDNFQSRRPNTSFCFLDIRSPGLGDTAMYLCATSRAATGGAYEQYFGPGTRLTVT.

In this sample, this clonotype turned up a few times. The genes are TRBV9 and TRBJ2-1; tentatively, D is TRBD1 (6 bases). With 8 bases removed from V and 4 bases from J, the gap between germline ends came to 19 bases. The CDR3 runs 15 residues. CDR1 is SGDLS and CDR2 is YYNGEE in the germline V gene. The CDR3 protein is CASSLAGADYNEQFF. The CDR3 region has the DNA TGTGCCAGTTCGCTTGCAGGGGCAGATTACAATGAGCAGTTCTTC. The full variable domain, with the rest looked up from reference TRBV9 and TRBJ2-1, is DSGVTQTPKHLITATGQRVTLRCSPRSGDLSVYWYQQSLDQGLQFLIQYYNGEERAKGNILERFSAQQFPDLHSELNLSSLELGDSALYFCASSLAGADYNEQFFGPGTRLTVL.

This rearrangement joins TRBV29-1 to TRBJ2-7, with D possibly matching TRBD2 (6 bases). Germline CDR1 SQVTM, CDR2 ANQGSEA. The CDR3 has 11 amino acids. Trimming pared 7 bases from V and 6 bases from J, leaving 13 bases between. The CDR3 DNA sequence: TGCAGCGCTCGAACCGGGGGCGAGCAGTACTTC. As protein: CSARTGGEQYF.

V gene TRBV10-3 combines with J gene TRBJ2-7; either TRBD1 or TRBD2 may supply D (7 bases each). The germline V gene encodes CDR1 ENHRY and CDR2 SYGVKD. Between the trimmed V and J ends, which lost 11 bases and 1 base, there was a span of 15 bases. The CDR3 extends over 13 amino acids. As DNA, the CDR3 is TGTGCCGCCGCAGGGGGAGGGTCCTACGAGCAGTACTTC. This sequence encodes CAAAGGGSYEQYF.

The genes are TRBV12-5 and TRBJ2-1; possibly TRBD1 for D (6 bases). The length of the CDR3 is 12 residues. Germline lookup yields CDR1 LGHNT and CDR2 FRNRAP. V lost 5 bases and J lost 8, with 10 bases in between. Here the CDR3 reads CASGVQGHEQFF. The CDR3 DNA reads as TGTGCTAGTGGTGTACAGGGACATGAGCAGTTCTTC.

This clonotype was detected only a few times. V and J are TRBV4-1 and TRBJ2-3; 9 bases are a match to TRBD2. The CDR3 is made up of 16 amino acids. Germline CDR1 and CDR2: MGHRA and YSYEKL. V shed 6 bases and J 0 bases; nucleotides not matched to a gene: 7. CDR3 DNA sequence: TGCGCCAGCAGACCGGTCCTAGCGGGGAGCACAGATACGCAGTATTTT. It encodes CASRPVLAGSTDTQYF.

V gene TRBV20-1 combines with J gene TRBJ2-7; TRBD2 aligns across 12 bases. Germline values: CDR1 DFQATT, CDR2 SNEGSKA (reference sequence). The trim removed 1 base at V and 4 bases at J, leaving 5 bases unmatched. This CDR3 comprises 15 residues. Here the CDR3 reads CSARGLAGVGYEQYF. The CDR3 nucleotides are TGCAGTGCTAGAGGACTAGCGGGAGTAGGGTACGAGCAGTACTTC.